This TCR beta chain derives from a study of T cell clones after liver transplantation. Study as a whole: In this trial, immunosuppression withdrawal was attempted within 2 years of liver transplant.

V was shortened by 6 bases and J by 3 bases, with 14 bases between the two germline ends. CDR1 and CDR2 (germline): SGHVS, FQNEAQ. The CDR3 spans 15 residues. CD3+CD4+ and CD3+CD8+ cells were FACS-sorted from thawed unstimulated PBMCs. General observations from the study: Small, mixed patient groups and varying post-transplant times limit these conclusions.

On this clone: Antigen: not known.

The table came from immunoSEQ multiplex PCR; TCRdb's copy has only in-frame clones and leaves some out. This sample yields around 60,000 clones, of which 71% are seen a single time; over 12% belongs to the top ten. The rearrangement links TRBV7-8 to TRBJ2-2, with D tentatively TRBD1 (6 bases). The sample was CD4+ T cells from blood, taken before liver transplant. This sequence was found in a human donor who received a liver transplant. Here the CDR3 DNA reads TGTGCCAGCAGATCTATCAGGGGCTACACCGGGGAGCTGTTTTTT. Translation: CASRSIRGYTGELFF.